Shown below are 8 T cell receptor beta chains from a single sample sequenced in a study of shared clonotypes between healthy human individuals (dated by TCRdb to the early 2020s). Receptor amplification or capture employed the immunoSEQ multiplex PCR assay. In TCRdb, the immuneACCESS table is reduced to in-frame sequences with V and J assigned. These tables do not hold every clone; where another copy was compared, an unresolved V gene accounts for under half, and the others remain unexplained. The sample table lists millions of clones, just under 95% of them with a count of one. About 1.1% of the sample is held by the ten biggest clonotypes. CD8 naive samples consisted of CD45RO-negative cells that were positively selected for CCR7, yielding a CD45RA+CCR7+ population without TemRA cells. The specimen sequenced was naive CD8+ T cells sorted from blood. Per the publication, the cell subset or site label means: CD45RA+CCR7+. These receptors were obtained from a young man in good health.

V is TRBV5-6 and J is TRBJ2-1; 13 bases align to TRBD2. The V gene's germline CDR1 is SGHDT and CDR2 YYEEEE. The CDR3 contains 15 residues. The junction had 5 bases not matched to a gene; V was cut back by 3 bases and J by 8 bases. The CDR3 DNA sequence: TGTGCCAGCAGCTACGGACTAGCGGGAGAGGATGAGCAGTTCTTC. Protein product: CASSYGLAGEDEQFF.

The chain has TRBV5-6 and TRBJ2-3, with no clear D. Germline-derived CDR1 and CDR2 are SGHDT and YYEEEE. V was cut by 4 bases and J by 2 bases, with 8 bases left in between. The CDR3 loop spans 13 amino acids. As DNA, the CDR3 is TGTGCCAGCAGCCCGGAATTCACAGATACGCAGTATTTT. It is translated as CASSPEFTDTQYF.

The chain uses TRBV6-6 and TRBJ2-7, with 8 bases matching TRBD1. Germline lookup yields CDR1 MNHNY and CDR2 SVGAGI (reference sequence). V shed 5 bases, J shed 5 bases, and the junction held 5 bases outside the gene matches. The CDR3 covers 13 residues. The CDR3 spells CASSQGARNEQYF. The CDR3 nucleotides read TGTGCCAGCAGTCAGGGGGCAAGGAACGAGCAGTACTTC.

V and J are TRBV27 and TRBJ2-7; D remains ambiguous. The V end was cut by 3 bases, the J end by 0 bases, with 15 bases between. CDR3 length equals 16 residues. CDR1 and CDR2 (germline): MNHEY, SMNVEV (reference sequence). The CDR3 nucleotides are TGTGCCAGCAGTTTTTCTTTTACCCCTCTCTCCTACGAGCAGTACTTC. Its protein product is CASSFSFTPLSYEQYF.

The V gene is TRBV2, the J gene TRBJ1-2; D is possibly TRBD1 (6 bases). V was clipped by 4 bases and J by 0 bases, with 9 bases between them. CDR1 is SNHLY and CDR2 is FYNNEI in the germline V gene. The CDR3 is 14 amino acids. The CDR3 bases are TGTGCCAGCAGTGTCCACAGGGCTAACTATGGCTACACCTTC. It codes for CASSVHRANYGYTF.

The chain carries TRBV23-1 and TRBJ1-5; D gene unclear. TRBV23-1 is an ORF, with its function uncertain. The CDR3 totals 11 residues. Deletions cut 6 bases from V and 12 bases from J, with 12 bases between. CDR3 region: CASSLGMDQHF. The CDR3 DNA sequence: TGCGCCAGCAGCCTAGGGATGGACCAGCATTTT.

A note on this clone: The sample holds other DNA sequences that translate to the same CDR3. The chain couples TRBV7-3 to TRBJ2-7; D not resolved. This CDR3 comprises 13 residues. With 0 bases removed from V and 4 bases from J, the gap between germline ends came to 7 bases. Germline V gene sequence: CDR1 SGHTA, CDR2 FQGTGA. CDR3: CASSLTPSYEQYF. CDR3 nucleotides: TGTGCCAGCAGCTTAACGCCGAGTTACGAGCAGTACTTC. Using reference TRBV7-3 and TRBJ2-7 for the parts outside the CDR3, the full variable domain is GAGVSQTPSNKVTEKGKYVELRCDPISGHTALYWYRQSLGQGPEFLIYFQGTGAADDSGLPNDRFFAVRPEGSVSTLKIQRTERGDSAVYLCASSLTPSYEQYFGPGTRLTVT.

V and J are TRBV7-6 and TRBJ2-5, with D uncertain. V lost 0 bases, J lost 2 bases, and 10 bases lay in between. This CDR3 contains 15 residues. Germline V gene sequence: CDR1 SGHVS, CDR2 FNYEAQ. The CDR3 loop reads CASSLAPETQETQYF. The CDR3 coding sequence is TGTGCCAGCAGCTTAGCGCCAGAAACTCAAGAGACCCAGTACTTC.